The 15 T cell receptor beta chains listed next were all sequenced from one sample in a study of Ad26.COV2.S vaccination and SARS-CoV-2 variants. This sample's treatment: 15 to 20 received Ad26.COV2.S at low or high dose, single or two shots; several received placebo; per-sample allocation not given. At day 63 after the first vaccine or placebo injection, samples were drawn. Sequenced by immunoSEQ multiplex PCR; TCRdb stores in-frame clones only, minus some. Here the sample spans over 400,000 clones, about 90% being singletons. This specimen was peripheral blood, taken in a trial of Ad26.COV2.S vaccine versus placebo. The receptor source for this set is a person aged 18-60 years who received the Ad26.COV2.S COVID-19 vaccine or a placebo.

The chain carries TRBV20-1 and TRBJ2-7; possibly TRBD2 for D (7 bases). V dropped 6 bases and J dropped 2 bases, with 14 bases sitting between them. This CDR3 has 13 amino acids. Germline CDR1 is DFQATT and CDR2 is SNEGSKA (reference sequence). The CDR3 spells CSASGGGTYEQYF. The CDR3 coding sequence is TGCAGTGCGAGTGGGGGGGGCACCTACGAGCAGTACTTC.

This chain links TRBV6-5 with TRBJ2-2, with D unclear. Looked up from germline, CDR1 is MNHEY and CDR2 is SVGAGI. The CDR3 is 16 residues long. V was shortened by 0 bases and J by 0 bases, with 8 bases between the two germline ends. CDR3 residues: CASSYSWRSNTGELFF. The CDR3 coding sequence is TGTGCCAGCAGTTACTCGTGGCGATCGAACACCGGGGAGCTGTTTTTT.

A single count supports this clone. The genes are TRBV6-2 or TRBV6-3 and TRBJ1-2, with TRBD1 identical over 10 bases. CDR3 length: 14 amino acids. V shed 6 bases, J shed 4 bases, and the junction held 5 bases outside the gene matches. Germline-derived CDR1 and CDR2 are MNHEY and SVGEGT. This CDR3 is CASSLDRGFYGYTF. The CDR3 DNA is TGTGCCAGCAGCCTGGACAGGGGGTTCTATGGCTACACCTTC.

The J gene is TRBJ2-3, the V gene TRBV5-4; 11 nucleotides agree with TRBD1. Trimming removed 0 bases from V and 3 bases from J; junction bases left unmatched: 3. This CDR3 is 16 amino acids long. Germline V CDR1 and CDR2: SGHNT, YYREEE (reference sequence). The CDR3 nucleotides are TGTGCCAGCAGCTTGGCGGGGACAGGGGGAACAGATACGCAGTATTTT. It translates to CASSLAGTGGTDTQYF.

CDR3 sequence reads: CASSQARHAEAFF. In DNA, the CDR3 is TGCGCCAGCAGCCAGGCCAGACATGCTGAAGCTTTCTTT. The J gene is TRBJ1-1, the V gene TRBV4-3; D unclear. V lost 3 bases, J lost 6 bases, and 11 bases lay in between. This CDR3 contains 13 residues. Germline CDR1 is LGHNA and CDR2 is YSLEER.

This chain links TRBV3-1 (or the pseudogene TRBV3-2) with TRBJ1-6; D is ambiguous. Germline V gene sequence: CDR1 LGHDT, CDR2 YNNKEL (reference sequence). V was clipped by 1 base and J by 9 bases, with 7 bases between them. CDR3 length: 13 residues. CDR3 nucleotides: TGTGCCAGCAGCCAAGTGATGGGTTCACCCCTCCACTTT. This encodes CASSQVMGSPLHF.

The chain recombines TRBV5-6 with TRBJ2-7, with TRBD2 matching 8 bases. Germline values: CDR1 SGHDT, CDR2 YYEEEE. V shed 1 base and J 0 bases; nucleotides not matched to a gene: 6. This CDR3 is 16 amino acids long. This CDR3 reads CASSLPSGYDSYEQYF. DNA of the CDR3: TGTGCCAGCAGCTTGCCTAGCGGGTACGACTCCTACGAGCAGTACTTC.

A few counts support this clone. Other DNA sequences within the sample encode an identical CDR3. V usage is TRBV18 and J usage is TRBJ2-3, with TRBD1 as a possible D gene (8 bases). The CDR3 extends over 15 amino acids. The germline V gene has CDR1 KGHSH and CDR2 LQKENI. V shed 6 bases and J shed 3 bases, with 16 bases lying between them. CDR3 sequence: CASSQDRGGTDTQYF. CDR3 bases: TGTGCCAGCTCCCAAGACAGGGGAGGGACAGATACGCAGTATTTT.

The chain carries TRBV7-9 and TRBJ2-4; possible D gene TRBD2, 5 bases. Germline V CDR1 and CDR2: SEHNR, FQNEAQ (reference sequence). V was cut by 5 bases and J by 3 bases, with 8 bases left in between. The CDR3 sequence is 13 residues long. The CDR3 nucleotides read TGTGCCAGCAGCATCGGACTCAAAAACATTCAGTACTTC. Residues: CASSIGLKNIQYF.

The V call is TRBV5-8, the J call TRBJ2-7; TRBD2 agrees at 10 bases. J was trimmed by 3 bases and V by 5 bases; bases with no gene match: 11. This CDR3 is built from 16 residues. CDR1 and CDR2 from the germline V gene are SGHTS and YDEGEE. The CDR3 is CASSLKAGGNIYEQYF. CDR3 bases: TGTGCCAGCAGTCTAAAAGCGGGGGGGAATATCTACGAGCAGTACTTC.

This clone has only one observation. The V call is TRBV7-6, the J call TRBJ2-5; D is unclear. CDR1 is SGHVS, CDR2 FNYEAQ, per germline. This CDR3 has 14 amino acids. The V end lost 0 bases, the J end lost 7 bases, and 12 bases lay between the germline ends. The CDR3 loop reads CASSLAVGLVTQYF. DNA for the CDR3: TGTGCCAGCAGCTTAGCGGTAGGGTTGGTGACCCAGTACTTC.

This sequence joins TRBV19 and TRBJ2-7; 11 nucleotides agree with TRBD1. The trim removed 6 bases at V and 3 bases at J, leaving 4 bases unmatched. Germline V CDR1 and CDR2: LNHDA, SQIVND (reference sequence). The CDR3 extends over 14 amino acids. CDR3 amino acids: CASSPGTGGYEQYF. In DNA form, the CDR3 reads TGTGCCAGTAGCCCCGGGACAGGGGGCTACGAGCAGTACTTC.

The rearrangement links TRBV23-1 to TRBJ2-2; D not certain. TRBV23-1 is flagged as an ORF with uncertain function. The CDR3 covers 15 residues. Between the trimmed V and J ends, which lost 6 bases and 0 bases, there was a span of 11 bases. The DNA of the CDR3 is TGCGCCAGCAGACGGACCGCCTCGAACACCGGGGAGCTGTTTTTT. Translating gives CASRRTASNTGELFF.

The chain employs TRBV28 and TRBJ2-7; TRBD2 is a possible D gene (6 bases). The CDR3 is made up of 17 amino acids. CDR1 MDHEN and CDR2 SYDVKM come from the germline V gene. Between the trimmed V and J ends, which lost 3 bases and 3 bases, there was a span of 21 bases. The CDR3 reads CASSFTSRALASYEQYF. The CDR3 bases are TGTGCCAGCAGTTTCACCTCACGTGCACTAGCCAGCTACGAGCAGTACTTC.

The genes are TRBV10-3 and TRBJ1-2; 7 nucleotides agree with TRBD1. J was trimmed by 0 bases and V by 4 bases; bases with no gene match: 5. CDR3 length: 15 amino acids. The germline CDR1 and CDR2 sequences are ENHRY and SYGVKD. The CDR3 nucleotides read TGTGCCATCAGTGCCACCGGGACAGCTAACTATGGCTACACCTTC. The encoded protein is CAISATGTANYGYTF.